This T cell receptor beta chain comes out of a study of T-cell reconstitution after alpha-beta-depleted transplantation in children. A library of TCRbeta sequences, prepared with unique molecular identifiers, was generated. From the PCR reads, TCRdb called clonotypes with MiXCR, one entry per CDR3 protein. The table includes about 370,000 distinct CDR3 sequences, approximately 20% detected once. This CDR3 is built from 16 residues. J gave up 6 bases and V 4 bases, and 9 bases lay outside the gene matches. The germline V gene encodes CDR1 MNHEY and CDR2 SVGAGI. The sequence was collected from a human donor who donated a stem cell graft to a child with acute myeloid leukemia. The J gene is TRBJ2-2, the V gene TRBV6-5; 9 bases match TRBD1. The sequencing here drew on PBMCs from the stem cell graft donor, taken from the stem cell graft. CDR3 nucleotides: TGTGCCAGCAGTTCCCCCGGGACAGGGAGGCCCGGGGAGCTGTTTTTT. It codes for CASSSPGTGRPGELFF.